Listed below are T cell receptor beta chains from one sample, sequenced in a study of OX40 agonist ivuxolimab in advanced cancers. Profiling relied on immunoSEQ multiplex PCR, and the TCRdb table lists in-frame clones only, not all of them. The data contain more than 50,000 clones, about 86% of them singletons. Specimen: CD4+ or CD8+ T cells sorted from blood, collected in a trial of the OX40 agonist ivuxolimab. The receptors stem from an adult with an advanced solid tumor such as melanoma, head and neck, liver or kidney cancer. Both conserved end residues are trimmed from each CDR3. A D gene is named only where the DNA matches it firmly. Clone size is shown for a subset of rows, as once, few, many or a class of expanded clone.

V	J	size	D	length	CDR3
TRBV6-5	TRBJ2-4	NA	NA	13	ASSPAGTLKNIQY
TRBV9	TRBJ2-1	NA	TRBD1	13	ASSEGQGLYNEQF
TRBV19	TRBJ2-4	NA	TRBD2	17	ASSGRGRDFFLAKNIQY
TRBV9	TRBJ2-7	NA	TRBD2	12	ASSVDSGAYEQY
TRBV4-2	TRBJ2-1	NA	TRBD2	12	ASSQGLAGNEQF
TRBV21-1	TRBJ1-4	NA	NA	14	ASSSHGRPSHEKLF
TRBV28	TRBJ1-3	once	NA	13	ASSLVPSYGNTIY
TRBV25-1	TRBJ2-7	NA	TRBD1	12	ASSEEQGSYEQY
TRBV5-1	TRBJ2-7	NA	NA	13	ASRLLGRGTDEQY
TRBV5-8	TRBJ2-7	NA	NA	10	ASSLSGVQQY
TRBV19	TRBJ1-1	NA	NA	11	ASSTSPNTEAF
TRBV10-2	TRBJ1-1	NA	NA	14	ASSESTQGHNTEAF
TRBV9	TRBJ1-1	NA	NA	13	ASSAPENWNTEAF
TRBV10-1	TRBJ2-1	NA	NA	14	ASSESMALGINEQF
TRBV30	TRBJ2-3	NA	NA	13	AWDESGFSTDTQY
TRBV5-6	TRBJ2-3	NA	TRBD2	12	ASKAGALTDTQY
TRBV15	TRBJ1-2	NA	NA	11	ATSTSSSYGYT
TRBV16	TRBJ2-7	NA	NA	12	ASSHPLGRYEQY
TRBV6-1	TRBJ2-7	NA	TRBD2	13	ASPSRSGGLYEQY
TRBV11-3	TRBJ2-2	NA	TRBD2	13	ASSPRTSGSRELF
TRBV7-3	TRBJ2-2	NA	TRBD1	13	ASMDRGGYTGELF
TRBV23-1	TRBJ2-5	once	NA	15	ASSPFCDGQSWETQY
TRBV5-6	TRBJ1-5	once	TRBD1	12	ASRRQGANQPQH
TRBV18	TRBJ2-3	NA	TRBD2	14	ASSPGTSGGADTQY
TRBV10-1	TRBJ2-2	NA	NA	12	ASSQRRGTGELF
TRBV2	TRBJ1-1	NA	TRBD1	11	ASIIDRDTEAF
TRBV2	TRBJ2-3	once	TRBD2	14	ASTKTGGGPGDTQY
TRBV29-1	TRBJ1-3	NA	TRBD1	10	SVRQGMNTIY
TRBV19	TRBJ2-7	NA	NA	10	ASSSGTYEQY
TRBV18	TRBJ2-1	NA	NA	13	ASSPPGREYNEQF
TRBV6-6	TRBJ2-3	NA	TRBD1	13	ASSYYRGGTDTQY
TRBV4-1	TRBJ2-1	NA	NA	13	ASSQSGHLGNEQF
TRBV7-9	TRBJ1-3	NA	NA	12	ASSRAGSGNTIY
TRBV10-2	TRBJ2-6	NA	NA	13	ASGDSYSGANVLT
TRBV2	TRBJ2-7	once	NA	11	ASSEEDFDEQY
TRBV7-9	TRBJ2-7	NA	TRBD1	12	ASSKTGGGYEQY
TRBV5-6	TRBJ1-4	NA	NA	13	ASSLFNPTNEKLF
TRBV6-5	TRBJ2-7	NA	TRBD1	14	ASSYRGDRGWNEQY
TRBV6-5	TRBJ1-2	NA	NA	11	ASSADGIYGYT
TRBV19	TRBJ2-1	NA	TRBD2	13	ASSIASGSYNEQF
TRBV7-3	TRBJ2-1	NA	TRBD2	13	ASSPASGSYNEQF
TRBV30	TRBJ1-1	few	NA	12	AWNSDRSGTEAF
TRBV7-2	TRBJ2-7	NA	TRBD2	12	ASSPTSGTYEQY
TRBV5-4	TRBJ2-7	NA	NA	14	ASSLAYRGSSYEQY
TRBV11-1	TRBJ2-7	NA	NA	10	ASATPFHEQY
TRBV28	TRBJ1-2	NA	TRBD1	14	ASSENLGTAGNGYT
TRBV15	TRBJ2-5	once	TRBD2	16	ATSRSLGLAAMSETQY
TRBV18	TRBJ2-7	NA	NA	10	ASSPDTAEQY
TRBV29-1	TRBJ2-7	NA	NA	10	SVTDRTYEQY
TRBV5-1	TRBJ2-5	NA	TRBD1	13	ASSLGTGVQETQY
TRBV2	TRBJ2-7	NA	TRBD2	13	ASRELAGRAYEQY
TRBV6-6	TRBJ2-1	few	TRBD2	13	ASSSGTSGTNEQF
TRBV27	TRBJ2-7	NA	TRBD1	13	ASSLSGQGVKEQY
TRBV6-5	TRBJ2-3	few	NA	13	ASSTLRVFADTQY
TRBV30	TRBJ2-2	few	TRBD2	13	AWSRLAGVFGELF